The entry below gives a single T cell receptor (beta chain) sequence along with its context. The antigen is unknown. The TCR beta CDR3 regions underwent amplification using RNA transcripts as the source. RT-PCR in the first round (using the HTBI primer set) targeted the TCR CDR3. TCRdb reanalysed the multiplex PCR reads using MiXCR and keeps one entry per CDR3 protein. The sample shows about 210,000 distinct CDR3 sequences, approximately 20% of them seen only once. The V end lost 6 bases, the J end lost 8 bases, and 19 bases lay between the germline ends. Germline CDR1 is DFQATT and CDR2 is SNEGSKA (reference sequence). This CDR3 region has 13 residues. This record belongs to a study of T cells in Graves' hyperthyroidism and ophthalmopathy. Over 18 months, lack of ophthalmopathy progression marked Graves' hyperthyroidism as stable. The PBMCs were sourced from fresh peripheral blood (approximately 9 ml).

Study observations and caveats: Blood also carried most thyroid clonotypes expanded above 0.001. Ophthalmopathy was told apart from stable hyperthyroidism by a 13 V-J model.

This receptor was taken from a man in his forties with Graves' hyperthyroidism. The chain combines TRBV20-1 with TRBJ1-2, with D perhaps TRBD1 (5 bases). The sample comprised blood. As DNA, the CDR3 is TGCAGTGCCCCCGGGGCCCGGAAGGGAGGCTACACCTTC. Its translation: CSAPGARKGGYTF.